What follows are 5 T cell receptor beta chains derived from one specimen sequenced in a study of CD8 T cells in ankylosing spondylitis. General study results and limits: Roughly eight highly homologous variants made up a TCR beta motif that seemed to typify ankylosing spondylitis blood.

TCRdb fed the 5' RACE reads into MiXCR, producing one record per CDR3 protein. The sample lists more than 300,000 distinct CDR3 sequences; around 8% were seen once. These receptors' antigens are unknown. What was sequenced was blood, either unsorted or a sorted T cell fraction (not recorded which). The receptor set was obtained from a male donor with ankylosing spondylitis.

This chain joins TRBV4-1 and TRBJ2-5; the D gene is possibly TRBD2 (5 bases). The V and J ends lost 1 base and 2 bases respectively, with 11 bases between them. Germline V gene lookup returns CDR1 MGHRA and CDR2 YSYEKL. The CDR3 consists of 15 residues. The CDR3 DNA follows: TGCGCCAGCAGCCAAGGGGAGACAATGCAAGAGACCCAGTACTTC. It translates to CASSQGETMQETQYF.

This clonotype was seen at least ten times. The chain recombines TRBV5-1 with TRBJ2-1; 12 bases are shared with TRBD2. Germline trimming cut 4 bases from V and 0 bases from J; bases unmatched to any gene: 8. The CDR3 contains 18 residues. The germline V gene has CDR1 SGHRS and CDR2 YFSETQ. The CDR3 region is CASSPKTGLAGSYNEQFF. Written as DNA, the CDR3 is TGCGCCAGCAGCCCCAAGACGGGACTAGCGGGCTCCTACAATGAGCAGTTCTTC. Supplemented by reference TRBV5-1 and TRBJ2-1, the full variable domain reads KAGVTQTPRYLIKTRGQQVTLSCSPISGHRSVSWYQQTPGQGLQFLFEYFSETQRNKGNFPGRFSGRQFSNSRSEMNVSTLELGDSALYLCASSPKTGLAGSYNEQFFGPGTRLTVL.

V usage is TRBV6-5 and J usage is TRBJ1-1, with no clear D. The CDR3 length is 17 residues. Per the germline V gene, CDR1 is MNHEY and CDR2 is SVGAGI. V gave up 2 bases and J gave up 4 bases, with 20 bases separating them. The CDR3 here is CASSYPPTPPSITEAFF. The CDR3 DNA is TGTGCCAGCAGTTACCCCCCGACTCCCCCTTCGATCACTGAAGCTTTCTTT.

This clonotype has ten or more counts. Here the CDR3 reads CASSPRVNEQYF. CDR3 nucleotide sequence: TGCGCCAGCAGCCCCAGGGTAAACGAGCAGTACTTC. This chain links TRBV5-1 with TRBJ2-7; the D gene is possibly TRBD1 (5 bases). Germline CDR1 and CDR2: SGHRS and YFSETQ. Trimming removed 4 bases at V and 5 bases at J, with 10 bases between. This CDR3 has 12 amino acids.

This clonotype was counted only a few times. This chain links TRBV5-1 with TRBJ2-2, with 13 bases lining up with TRBD2. The V and J ends lost 4 bases and 1 base, in that order; junction bases with no gene match: 10. There are 19 residues in the CDR3. Germline CDR1 SGHRS, CDR2 YFSETQ. CDR3 coding DNA: TGCGCCAGCAGCCTCGAAGGGACTAGCGGGACCCTGAACACCGGGGAGCTGTTTTTT. It translates to CASSLEGTSGTLNTGELFF.